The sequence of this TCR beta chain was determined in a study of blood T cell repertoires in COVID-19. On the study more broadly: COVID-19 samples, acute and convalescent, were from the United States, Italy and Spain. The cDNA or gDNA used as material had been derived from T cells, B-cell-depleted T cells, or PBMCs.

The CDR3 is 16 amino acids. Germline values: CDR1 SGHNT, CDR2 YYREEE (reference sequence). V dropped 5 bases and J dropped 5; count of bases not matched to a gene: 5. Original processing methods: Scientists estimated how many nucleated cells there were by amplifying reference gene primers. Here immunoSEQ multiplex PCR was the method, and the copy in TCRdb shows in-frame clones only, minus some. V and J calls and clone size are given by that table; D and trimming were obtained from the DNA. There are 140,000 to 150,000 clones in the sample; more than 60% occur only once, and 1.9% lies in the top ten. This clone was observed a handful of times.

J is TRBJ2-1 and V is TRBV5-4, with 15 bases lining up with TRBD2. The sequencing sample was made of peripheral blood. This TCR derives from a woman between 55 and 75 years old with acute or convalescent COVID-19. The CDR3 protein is CASRTGTSGRNNEQFF. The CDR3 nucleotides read TGTGCCAGCAGAACCGGGACTAGCGGGAGGAACAATGAGCAGTTCTTC.